This TCR beta chain was recovered during a study of T cell changes during pregnancy in multiple sclerosis. The data were produced by immunoSEQ multiplex PCR, yet TCRdb's version contains in-frame clones alone and is incomplete. Among about 60,000 clones listed, 91% were seen once. Germline CDR1 reads SGHTA; CDR2 reads FQGNSA. The CDR3 is 13 amino acids. V lost 3 bases, J lost 8 bases, and 8 bases lay in between. The chain recombines TRBV7-2 with TRBJ1-6; D may be TRBD1 (6 bases). The sample was CD4+ T cells from peripheral blood mononuclear cells, taken in the first trimester of pregnancy. The TCR comes from a female donor with multiple sclerosis, enrolled in a pregnancy study. For the CDR3, the DNA is TGTGCCAGCAGCTTTAACAGGGATTCACCCCTCCACTTT. It specifies CASSFNRDSPLHF. Supplemented by reference TRBV7-2 and TRBJ1-6, the full variable domain reads GAGVSQSPSNKVTEKGKDVELRCDPISGHTALYWYRQSLGQGLEFLIYFQGNSAPDKSGLPSDRFSAERTGGSVSTLTIQRTQQEDSAVYLCASSFNRDSPLHFGNGTRLTVT.